Listed below are T cell receptor beta chains from one sample, sequenced in a study of cytomegalovirus exposure and HLA in healthy donors. Method: immunoSEQ multiplex PCR; TCRdb's copy keeps in-frame clones and lacks some. In the table there are over 85,000 clones, about 95% of which are singletons. Sequenced input: PBMCs. These receptors were obtained from a woman in her late teens or twenties in good health and CMV-seronegative. CDR3s leave out the opening cysteine and the closing phenylalanine or tryptophan. The size field is filled for only some rows; it gives once, few, many or a size class.

TRBJ1-2 | TRBV25-1 | 13 | . | ASSEYIGGGKGYT
TRBJ2-3 | TRBV18 | 15 | once | ASSPVNGGENTDTQY
TRBJ2-1 | TRBV15 | 16 | . | ATSGTSGRFSSYNEQF
TRBJ1-2 | TRBV18 | 12 | . | ASSPTNGDYGYT
TRBJ2-3 | TRBV7-3 | 12 | . | ASSSSGWTDTQY
TRBJ2-7 | TRBV7-9 | 11 | . | ASSPESRYEQY
TRBJ2-1 | TRBV9 | 12 | once | ASSVGYSDNEQF
TRBJ1-4 | TRBV11-2 | 14 | . | ASSLGGQVSNEKLF
TRBJ1-2 | TRBV19 | 10 | . | ASRLPEIGYT
TRBJ2-7 | TRBV10-1 | 13 | . | ASSASTGPPDEQY
TRBJ2-5 | TRBV5-4 | 11 | . | ASSLTGGPAQY
TRBJ2-7 | TRBV4-3 | 13 | . | ASSQVPDRGDEQY
TRBJ2-7 | TRBV2 | 13 | . | ASSDGTGITYEQY
TRBJ2-5 | TRBV10-3 | 13 | once | AIATTGGSEETQY
TRBJ1-2 | TRBV18 | 14 | . | ASSPRPGQTNYGYT
TRBJ2-3 | TRBV7-8 | 14 | . | ASSARLAESTDTQY
TRBJ2-3 | TRBV23-1 | 15 | once | ASRREREGGGTDTQY
TRBJ2-4 | TRBV5-4 | 13 | . | ASSHTSGAKNIQY
TRBJ2-7 | TRBV9 | 13 | . | ASSVAGQGKDEQY
TRBJ2-3 | TRBV5-1 | 14 | . | ASSLADRFDTDTQY
TRBJ2-7 | TRBV29-1 | 11 | once | SVLDREGSEQY
TRBJ2-1 | TRBV7-8 | 14 | . | ASSSLSFESYNEQF